This is a list of T cell receptor beta chains from one sample in a study of neurological immune-mediated disorders. TCRdb redid the calling of the 5' RACE reads with MiXCR, one entry per CDR3 protein. The data contain 20,000 to 25,000 distinct CDR3 sequences, 17% of them seen just once; the ten biggest clones take up around 7%. The source material was CD8+ T cells from blood. The receptors stem from a woman aged 18-29 years with multiple sclerosis. Each CDR3 is given with its conserved first and last residue. Each record gives: V gene, J gene, D gene, clone size, CDR3 DNA, CDR3 protein. A D gene is named only where the DNA matches it firmly. Only some rows state a clone size, as once, few, many or a class for expanded clones.

TRBV5-5	TRBJ2-1	TRBD2	many	TGTGCCAGCAGCTCCTTAGCGGGAGGGTCCTACAATGAGCAGTTCTTC	CASSSLAGGSYNEQFF
TRBV2	TRBJ1-1	.	many	TGTGCCAGCACCGACCCAACAGGGCCCATGAACACTGAAGCTTTCTTT	CASTDPTGPMNTEAFF
TRBV28	TRBJ2-7	.	many	TGTGCCAGCAGTTTTGGGTACGAGCAGTACTTC	CASSFGYEQYF
TRBV14	TRBJ1-6	.	many	TGTGCCAGCAGCCAAAATAAAGCGCCGGGAAGGGATAATTCACCCCTCCACTTT	CASSQNKAPGRDNSPLHF
TRBV20-1	TRBJ1-5	.	many	TGCAGTGCTAGAGGGGATGGAGAGAGTCAGCCCCAGCATTTT	CSARGDGESQPQHF
TRBV2	TRBJ2-5	TRBD1	many	TGTGCCAGCAGTCTTGACAGGGGGAGAGGAGAGACCCAGTACTTC	CASSLDRGRGETQYF
TRBV10-2	TRBJ2-5	TRBD1	many	TGCGCCAGCAGTGACTACGGGACAGGAACCGGGACCCAGTACTTC	CASSDYGTGTGTQYF
TRBV6-4	TRBJ1-2	.	many	TGTGCCAGCAGTGACACCGAGACAGGCTTCTATGGCTACACCTTC	CASSDTETGFYGYTF
TRBV4-1	TRBJ2-1	.	many	TGCGCCAGCAGCCAAGCGTTCGTACACCAATACAATGAGCAGTTCTTC	CASSQAFVHQYNEQFF
TRBV29-1	TRBJ2-1	TRBD2	many	TGCAGCATTCCTCCACTAGCGGGAGTTCCTGAGCAGTTCTTC	CSIPPLAGVPEQFF
TRBV27	TRBJ1-2	.	medium-sized	TGTGCCAGCCGCCCCTGGGGCTATTCCTGGGGCTACACCTTC	CASRPWGYSWGYTF
TRBV2	TRBJ1-1	.	medium-sized	TGTGCCACGGGGGGGCAAATGAACACTGAAGCTTTCTTT	CATGGQMNTEAFF
TRBV29-1	TRBJ1-1	.	.	TGCAGCGCGCGGGGGAGGGTGAACACTGAAGCTTTCTTT	CSARGRVNTEAFF
TRBV28	TRBJ2-3	.	medium-sized	TGTGCCAGCAGCCGCCAGGGGGTTCAGGGGGGAGATACGCAGTATTTT	CASSRQGVQGGDTQYF
TRBV9	TRBJ2-1	TRBD1	medium-sized	TGTGCCAGCAGCGCGGGACAGAACTCCTACAATGAGCAGTTCTTC	CASSAGQNSYNEQFF
TRBV29-1	TRBJ1-3	TRBD1	many	TGCAGCGTTGAAGGGCGGGACAGCAACTCTGGAAACACCATATATTTT	CSVEGRDSNSGNTIYF
TRBV6-2/TRBV6-3	TRBJ2-2	.	many	TGTGCCAGCAACAATAGGAAGAACACCGGGGAGCTGTTTTTT	CASNNRKNTGELFF
TRBV27	TRBJ1-2	.	many	TGTGCCAGCAGTTTATTTTGGGACGATACCTATGGCTACACCTTC	CASSLFWDDTYGYTF
TRBV20-1	TRBJ2-1	TRBD2	many	TGCAGTGCATCCTTGTGGACTAGCGGGATTGGTGAGCAGTTCTTC	CSASLWTSGIGEQFF
TRBV7-2	TRBJ1-2	TRBD1	medium-sized	TGTGCCAGCAGCTTAGCGTCGAGACAGGGAGGCTACACCTTC	CASSLASRQGGYTF
TRBV4-2	TRBJ1-1	TRBD1	many	TGTGCCAGCAGCCAAGTATACAGGGGTTTAACTGAAGCTTTCTTT	CASSQVYRGLTEAFF
TRBV27	TRBJ1-1	TRBD1	medium-sized	TGTGCCAGCAGTCCCGGGACAGGGGGCACTGAAGCTTTCTTT	CASSPGTGGTEAFF
TRBV28	TRBJ2-5	.	many	TGTGCCAGCAGTTTAGCACCGGAGACCCAGTACTTC	CASSLAPETQYF
TRBV12-3/TRBV12-4	TRBJ1-3	.	many	TGTGCCAGCAGTTTGGCGGCTCCTGGAAACACCATATATTTT	CASSLAAPGNTIYF
TRBV5-6	TRBJ2-3	.	many	TGTGCCAGCAGCTTGTATATAAATACGCAGTATTTT	CASSLYINTQYF
TRBV7-8	TRBJ2-5	.	many	TGTGCCAGCAGCTACCCTAAGCGGAGGGAGGAGACCCAGTACTTC	CASSYPKRREETQYF
TRBV20-1	TRBJ2-7	TRBD2	.	TGCAGTGCTAGAAAGCGGGGGTACTCCTACGAGCAGTACTTC	CSARKRGYSYEQYF
TRBV5-1	TRBJ1-2	.	many	TGCGCCAGCAGCTTGACGGGAGGGATGTATGGCTACACCTTC	CASSLTGGMYGYTF
TRBV12-3/TRBV12-4	TRBJ2-2	TRBD2	many	TGTGCCAGCAGTTTATTAGCGGGAGGTACCGGGGAGCTGTTTTTT	CASSLLAGGTGELFF
TRBV29-1	TRBJ2-7	.	many	TGCAGCGTTCGAGTCGATTACGAGCAGTACTTC	CSVRVDYEQYF
TRBV10-3	TRBJ2-1	TRBD1	few	TGTGCCATCTCCGGACAGGGTAACAATGAGCAGTTCTTC	CAISGQGNNEQFF
TRBV20-1	TRBJ1-5	.	once	TGCAGTGCTAGTTTGAGGCAATCGGTGCGGGGCCAGCCCCAGCATTTT	CSASLRQSVRGQPQHF
TRBV14	TRBJ2-3	.	many	TGTGCCAGCAGCTTGAACACAGATACGCAGTATTTT	CASSLNTDTQYF
TRBV6-4	TRBJ2-1	.	many	TGTGCCAGCAGTGAAAGAATTGTCGAGGGAAAAGTCGAGCAGTTCTTC	CASSERIVEGKVEQFF
TRBV3-1	TRBJ1-1	.	many	TGTGCCAGCAGCCCGCCTGGGCTTGAAGCTTTCTTT	CASSPPGLEAFF
TRBV5-1	TRBJ1-1	.	many	TGCGCCAGCAGCATAAGGGGAAGAGCGGATGAAGCTTTCTTT	CASSIRGRADEAFF
TRBV9	TRBJ2-3	.	many	TGTGCCAGCAGCCTCTCCGGGACTGAGGGGGATACGCAGTATTTT	CASSLSGTEGDTQYF
TRBV27	TRBJ2-1	.	many	TGTGCCAGCAGTTTGTTAGGGGCGAAAGAGAATGAGCAGTTCTTC	CASSLLGAKENEQFF